This TCR beta chain came from a study of cytomegalovirus exposure and HLA in healthy donors. Overall study context: A prior analysis found about 110 million unique TCR beta sequences from around 190 million T cells. Inside one of the first data releases sat around 77 million unique TCRs taken from HLA-typed donors.

The PCR used 60 Vbeta and 13 Jbeta primers. Sequencing used immunoSEQ multiplex PCR; TCRdb keeps in-frame clones, though not all of them. This table has around 92,000 clones, around 80% appearing once. General study results and limits: Several of the most significant clusters appeared, in a later analysis, to be linked to common viral pathogens.

This clone occurred a few times. Its target is unknown. The sequence was obtained from a man between 18 and 29 years old in good health and CMV-seronegative. The material sequenced was PBMCs.

The CDR3 region has the DNA TGTGCCAGCAGCTTAGAATTGGCTTACAATGAGCAGTTCTTC. This sequence encodes CASSLELAYNEQFF. The rearrangement links TRBV7-8 to TRBJ2-1, with D unresolved. CDR3 length equals 14 residues. Germline V gives CDR1 SGHVS, CDR2 FQNEAQ. The V and J ends lost 1 base and 4 bases respectively, with 8 bases between them.